A selection of T cell receptor beta chains follows, all from one sample in a study of T cells in localized non-small cell lung cancer. Profiled with immunoSEQ multiplex PCR; TCRdb holds only in-frame clones, not every one. The sample carries about 48,000 clones, approximately 77% recorded once. Sample: peripheral blood, taken before any cancer treatment. These TCRs come from a man aged 35 to 69 with stage I squamous cell lung carcinoma. Both conserved end residues are part of each CDR3. The D gene is left open where the match is weak. Size values are once, few and many counts, or a class for expanded clones, and some rows have none.

>TRBJ2-5|NA|NA|12|TRBV7-2
CASSLEGQTQYF
TGTGCCAGCAGCTTAGAGGGCCAGACCCAGTACTTC
>TRBJ2-3|NA|NA|15|TRBV7-7
CASSQRGGPTDTQYF
TGTGCCAGCAGCCAGAGGGGGGGGCCCACAGATACGCAGTATTTT
>TRBJ2-7|NA|NA|15|TRBV7-9
CASSQQAGSDYEQYF
TGTGCCAGCAGCCAGCAGGCGGGGTCAGACTACGAGCAGTACTTC
>TRBJ2-4|NA|NA|14|TRBV5-4
CASSVGVAKNIQYF
TGTGCCAGCAGCGTAGGGGTAGCCAAAAACATTCAGTACTTC
>TRBJ1-1|NA|NA|13|TRBV11-2
CASSLRGNTEAFF
TGTGCCAGCAGCCTCAGGGGGAACACTGAAGCTTTCTTT
>TRBJ1-5|NA|NA|15|TRBV6-9
CASSSSGSSNQPQHF
TGTGCCAGCAGTTCCTCCGGTAGTAGCAATCAGCCCCAGCATTTT
>TRBJ2-6|NA|NA|12|TRBV5-4
CASSSTFGVLTF
TGTGCCAGCAGCTCGACCTTTGGGGTCCTGACTTTC
>TRBJ2-5|NA|NA|15|TRBV29-1
CSVEDSGGRGETQYF
TGCAGCGTTGAAGATAGTGGGGGCAGGGGAGAGACCCAGTACTTC
>TRBJ2-2|TRBD1|NA|15|TRBV7-2
CASSLRQGNTGELFF
TGTGCCAGCAGCCTAAGACAGGGGAACACCGGGGAGCTGTTTTTT
>TRBJ1-4|NA|few|17|TRBV30
CAWSVGVQPGGGEKLFF
TGTGCCTGGAGTGTAGGCGTGCAGCCGGGTGGGGGTGAAAAACTGTTTTTT
>TRBJ1-2|NA|NA|15|TRBV6-5
CASSLDRLFNYGYTF
TGTGCCAGCAGTCTCGACAGGTTGTTTAACTATGGCTACACCTTC
>TRBJ1-3|NA|NA|14|TRBV19
CASATRERGNTIYF
TGTGCCAGTGCAACTAGGGAAAGGGGAAACACCATATATTTT
>TRBJ1-2|NA|many|15|TRBV6-4
CASSDSNGHRDGYTF
TGTGCCAGCAGTGACTCGAACGGCCATAGAGATGGCTACACCTTC
>TRBJ1-2|NA|NA|13|TRBV19
CASSMGGAYGYTF
TGTGCCAGTAGTATGGGGGGGGCGTATGGCTACACCTTC
>TRBJ2-1|NA|NA|16|TRBV7-9
CASSPRAGHEINEQFF
TGTGCCAGCAGCCCCCGGGCCGGACACGAGATCAATGAGCAGTTCTTC
>TRBJ2-1|NA|NA|14|TRBV5-4
CATLDGSIYNEQFF
TGTGCCACCCTGGACGGATCAATTTACAATGAGCAGTTCTTC
>TRBJ1-2|NA|NA|14|TRBV7-2
CASSLVPGAQGYTF
TGTGCCAGCAGCTTAGTTCCGGGGGCGCAAGGCTACACCTTC
>TRBJ1-2|NA|NA|13|TRBV15
CATSREYPSGYTF
TGTGCCACCAGCAGAGAGTATCCGTCGGGCTACACCTTC